This TCR beta chain was captured by sequencing in a study of response to subunit inactivated influenza vaccine. Study-wide results and caveats: The authors proposed limited new T cell recruitment per seasonal influenza vaccination.

One entry per CDR3 protein results from TCRdb running MiXCR on the RT-PCR reads. Of 530,000 or so distinct CDR3 sequences listed, 12% to 15% are singletons. A note on this clonotype: Its antigen is undetermined.

Germline V gene data show CDR1 as MNHEY and CDR2 as SVGEGT. This CDR3 has 11 amino acids. Deletions cut 7 bases from V and 5 bases from J, with 9 bases between. The rearrangement links TRBV6-2 or TRBV6-3 to TRBJ2-7, with no clear D. This clonotype originated in a man in his fifties or sixties who received an inactivated influenza vaccine. Sample: PBMCs from blood, taken 12 days after vaccination. CDR3: CASTKKNEQYF. CDR3 DNA sequence: TGTGCCAGCACTAAGAAGAACGAGCAGTACTTC.